This T cell receptor beta chain comes out of a study of blood T cell repertoires in COVID-19. Study details: PBMCs, B-cell-depleted T cells, or T cells were the source of the cDNA or gDNA that made up the material.

CDR3 size: 14 residues. In germline, CDR1 is LNHDA, CDR2 SQIVND (reference sequence). The trim removed 4 bases at V and 11 bases at J, leaving 7 bases unmatched. This clone has just one count. As originally analysed: Estimation of nucleated cell counts relied on the amplification of reference gene primers. TCRdb's copy holds only in-frame clones and misses some; the assay was immunoSEQ multiplex PCR. D and trimming come from the DNA, and the V and J calls and clone size come from that table. Here the sample spans around 170,000 clones, roughly 83% being singletons. This chain connects TRBV19 to TRBJ1-6; TRBD1 agrees at 8 bases. The clonotype originates from a man aged 18 to 29 with active or convalescent COVID-19. Material for sequencing was peripheral blood. The CDR3 DNA reads TGTGCCAGTAGTACCGGACAGGGACGGCCACCCCTCCACTTT. It codes for CASSTGQGRPPLHF.